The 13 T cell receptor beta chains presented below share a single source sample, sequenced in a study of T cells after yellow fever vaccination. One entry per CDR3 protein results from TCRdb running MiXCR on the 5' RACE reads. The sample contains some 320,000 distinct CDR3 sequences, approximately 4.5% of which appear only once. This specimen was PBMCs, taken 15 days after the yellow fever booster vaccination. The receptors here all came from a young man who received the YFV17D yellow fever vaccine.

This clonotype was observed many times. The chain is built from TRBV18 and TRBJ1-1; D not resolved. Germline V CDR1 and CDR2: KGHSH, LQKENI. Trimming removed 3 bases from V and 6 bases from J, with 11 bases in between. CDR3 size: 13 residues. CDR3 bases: TGTGCCAGCTCACCTCTTCCTCAGGCTGAAGCTTTCTTT. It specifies CASSPLPQAEAFF.

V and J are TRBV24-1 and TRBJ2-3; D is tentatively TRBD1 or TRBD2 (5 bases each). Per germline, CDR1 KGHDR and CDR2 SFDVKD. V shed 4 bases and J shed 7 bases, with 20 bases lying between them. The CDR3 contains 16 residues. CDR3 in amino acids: CATSDPGTALPNTQYF. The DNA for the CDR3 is TGTGCCACCAGTGACCCCGGGACGGCCCTACCGAATACGCAGTATTTT.

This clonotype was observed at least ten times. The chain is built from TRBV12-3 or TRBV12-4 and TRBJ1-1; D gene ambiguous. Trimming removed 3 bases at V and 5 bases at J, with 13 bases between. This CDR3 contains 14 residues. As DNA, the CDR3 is TGTGCCAGCAGTTTCTCGGAGTTAGGGACTGAAGCTTTCTTT. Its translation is CASSFSELGTEAFF.

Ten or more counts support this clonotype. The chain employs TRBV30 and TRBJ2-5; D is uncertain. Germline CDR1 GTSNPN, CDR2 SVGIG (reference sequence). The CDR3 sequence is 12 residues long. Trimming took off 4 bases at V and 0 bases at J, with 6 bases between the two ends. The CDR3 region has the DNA TGTGCCTGGAACTGGAACCAAGAGACCCAGTACTTC. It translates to CAWNWNQETQYF.

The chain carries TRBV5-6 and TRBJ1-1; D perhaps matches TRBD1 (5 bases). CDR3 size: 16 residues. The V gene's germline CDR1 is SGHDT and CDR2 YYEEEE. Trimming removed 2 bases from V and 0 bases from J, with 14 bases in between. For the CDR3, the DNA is TGTGCCAGCAGCTTTAGCCCAGGACAATTGAACACTGAAGCTTTCTTT. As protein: CASSFSPGQLNTEAFF.

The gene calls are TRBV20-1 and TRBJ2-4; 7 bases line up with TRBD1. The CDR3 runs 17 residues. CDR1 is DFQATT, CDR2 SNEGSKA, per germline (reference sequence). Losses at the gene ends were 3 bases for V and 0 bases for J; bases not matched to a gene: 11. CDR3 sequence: CSASHRGLKLAKNIQYF. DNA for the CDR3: TGCAGTGCTAGCCACAGGGGCCTGAAACTAGCCAAAAACATTCAGTACTTC.

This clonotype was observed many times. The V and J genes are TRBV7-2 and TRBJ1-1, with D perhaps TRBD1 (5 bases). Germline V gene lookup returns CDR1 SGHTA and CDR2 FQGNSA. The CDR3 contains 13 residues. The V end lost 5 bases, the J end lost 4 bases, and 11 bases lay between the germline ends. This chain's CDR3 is CASSRDGRTEAFF. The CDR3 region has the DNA TGTGCCAGCAGCAGGGACGGACGCACTGAAGCTTTCTTT.

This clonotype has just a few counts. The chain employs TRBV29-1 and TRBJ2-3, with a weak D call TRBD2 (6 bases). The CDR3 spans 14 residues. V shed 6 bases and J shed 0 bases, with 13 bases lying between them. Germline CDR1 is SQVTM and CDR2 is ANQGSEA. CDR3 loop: CSVIMAGSTDTQYF. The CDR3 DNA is TGCAGCGTGATCATGGCGGGGAGCACAGATACGCAGTATTTT.

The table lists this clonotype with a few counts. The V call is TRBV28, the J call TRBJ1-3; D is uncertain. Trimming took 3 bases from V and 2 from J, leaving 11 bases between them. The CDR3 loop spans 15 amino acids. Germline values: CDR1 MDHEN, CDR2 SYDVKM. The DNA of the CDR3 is TGTGCCAGCAGTTTGAGGGAAGTAGCTGGAAACACCATATATTTT. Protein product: CASSLREVAGNTIYF. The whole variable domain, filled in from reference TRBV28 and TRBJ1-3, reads DVKVTQSSRYLVKRTGEKVFLECVQDMDHENMFWYRQDPGLGLRLIYFSYDVKMKEKGDIPEGYSVSREKKERFSLILESASTNQTSMYLCASSLREVAGNTIYFGEGSWLTVV.

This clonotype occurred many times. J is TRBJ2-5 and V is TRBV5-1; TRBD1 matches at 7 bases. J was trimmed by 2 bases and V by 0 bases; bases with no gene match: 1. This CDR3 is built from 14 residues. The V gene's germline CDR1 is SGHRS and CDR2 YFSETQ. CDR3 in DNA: TGCGCCAGCAGCTTGGGGGGACAGCAAGAGACCCAGTACTTC. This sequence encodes CASSLGGQQETQYF.

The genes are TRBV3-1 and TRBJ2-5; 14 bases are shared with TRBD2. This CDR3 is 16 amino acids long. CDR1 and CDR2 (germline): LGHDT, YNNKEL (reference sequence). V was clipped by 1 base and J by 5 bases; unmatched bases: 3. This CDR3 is CASSQGLAGGRETQYF. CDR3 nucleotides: TGTGCCAGCAGCCAAGGACTAGCGGGGGGGCGTGAGACCCAGTACTTC.

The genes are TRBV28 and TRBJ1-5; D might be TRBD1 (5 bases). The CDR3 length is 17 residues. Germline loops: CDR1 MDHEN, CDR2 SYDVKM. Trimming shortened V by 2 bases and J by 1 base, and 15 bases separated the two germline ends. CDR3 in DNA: TGTGCCAGCAGTTTAGTGGGGGGGTTCTTGAGCAATCAGCCCCAGCATTTT. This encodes CASSLVGGFLSNQPQHF.

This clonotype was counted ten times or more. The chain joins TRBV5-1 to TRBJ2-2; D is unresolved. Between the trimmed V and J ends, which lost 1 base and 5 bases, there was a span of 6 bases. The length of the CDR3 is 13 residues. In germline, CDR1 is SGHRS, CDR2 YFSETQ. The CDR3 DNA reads TGCGCCAGCAGCTTGAAGAGAACCGGGGAGCTGTTTTTT. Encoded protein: CASSLKRTGELFF.